Below, 27 T cell receptor beta chains from the same sample are listed, as sequenced in a study of B cell selection in AIRE deficiency. Conventional CD4 T cells were sorted as CD4+CD127+ cells. Sequencing used immunoSEQ multiplex PCR; TCRdb keeps in-frame clones, though not all of them. The sample lists some 22,000 clones, around 96% seen once, with around 0.17% in the top ten. The specimen was CD4+CD127+ conventional T cells sorted from PBMCs. The receptors originated from a human donor in good health.

This sequence joins TRBV11-2 and TRBJ1-6; 8 bases map to TRBD1. Germline CDR1 and CDR2: SGHAT and FQNNGV. The CDR3 is 14 residues long. V lost 5 bases to trimming and J lost 11 bases; unmatched junction nucleotides: 8. The CDR3 DNA reads TGTGCCAGCAGCCCGAGACAGGGGAGAACACCCCTCCACTTT. This codes for CASSPRQGRTPLHF. The whole variable domain, filled in from reference TRBV11-2 and TRBJ1-6, reads EAGVAQSPRYKIIEKRQSVAFWCNPISGHATLYWYQQILGQGPKLLIQFQNNGVVDDSQLPKDRFSAERLKGVDSTLKIQPAKLEDSAVYLCASSPRQGRTPLHFGNGTRLTVT.

The V gene is TRBV19, the J gene TRBJ2-3; D not resolved. Germline values: CDR1 LNHDA, CDR2 SQIVND (reference sequence). The CDR3 consists of 16 residues. V was trimmed by 4 bases and J by 0 bases, leaving 14 bases between them. CDR3 in amino acids: CASSTQVGTSTDTQYF. In DNA, the CDR3 is TGTGCCAGTAGTACTCAGGTGGGAACAAGCACAGATACGCAGTATTTT.

As for this clone: The same CDR3 arises from other DNA sequences in this sample as well. This chain joins TRBV5-1 and TRBJ2-3, with D hard to call. Germline V CDR1 and CDR2: SGHRS, YFSETQ. This CDR3 is 11 amino acids long. Trimming cost V 4 bases and J 3 bases, with 3 bases left between them. The DNA for the CDR3 is TGCGCCAGCAGCCTAACAGATACGCAGTATTTT. It codes for CASSLTDTQYF.

The V and J genes are TRBV15 and TRBJ1-2; TRBD1 is a possible D gene (5 bases). Germline V CDR1 and CDR2: LNHNV, YYDKDF (reference sequence). The length of the CDR3 is 15 residues. Between the trimmed V and J ends, which lost 5 bases and 0 bases, there was a span of 13 bases. The CDR3, as DNA: TGTGCCACCAGCGCAGGCGACAGCACTAACTATGGCTACACCTTC. Translated, it gives CATSAGDSTNYGYTF.

The chain joins TRBV27 to TRBJ1-2; TRBD1 matches 11 bases. The CDR3 contains 15 residues. The V gene end was trimmed by 4 bases and the J gene end by 5 bases; junction bases not matched to a gene: 6. Per the germline V gene, CDR1 is MNHEY and CDR2 is SMNVEV (reference sequence). The CDR3 nucleotides read TGTGCCAGCAGTTCGGGACAGGGGGACAATTATGGCTACACCTTC. This sequence encodes CASSSGQGDNYGYTF.

The chain combines TRBV7-2 with TRBJ2-2; the D gene is possibly TRBD1 (6 bases). The germline CDR1 and CDR2 sequences are SGHTA and FQGNSA. The CDR3 is 15 amino acids. The V and J ends lost 5 bases and 0 bases respectively, with 10 bases between them. The DNA for the CDR3 is TGTGCCAGCAGCCGGACAGCTGCGAACACCGGGGAGCTGTTTTTT. It yields the protein CASSRTAANTGELFF. The full variable domain, in which reference TRBV7-2 and TRBJ2-2 provide the parts outside the CDR3, is GAGVSQSPSNKVTEKGKDVELRCDPISGHTALYWYRQSLGQGLEFLIYFQGNSAPDKSGLPSDRFSAERTGGSVSTLTIQRTQQEDSAVYLCASSRTAANTGELFFGEGSRLTVL.

The rearrangement uses TRBV11-3 and TRBJ1-2; TRBD1 might be the D (5 bases). The germline V and J ends were trimmed by 1 base and 5 bases, with 17 bases remaining between them. This CDR3 comprises 16 residues. Germline V lookup: CDR1 SGHNT, CDR2 YENEEA. In DNA form, the CDR3 reads TGTGCCAGCAGCTTAGGTCCTCCGGGACGCCTTTATGGCTACACCTTC. The encoded protein is CASSLGPPGRLYGYTF.

V gene TRBV7-9 combines with J gene TRBJ1-4; 7 nucleotides match TRBD1. The CDR3 spans 14 residues. Germline V lookup: CDR1 SEHNR, CDR2 FQNEAQ (reference sequence). J gave up 6 bases and V 8 bases, and 9 bases lay outside the gene matches. The CDR3 loop reads CASSPLDRDEKLFF. CDR3 coding DNA: TGTGCCAGCTCCCCCCTCGACAGGGATGAAAAACTGTTTTTT.

This chain uses TRBV5-1 with TRBJ2-3; 10 bases match TRBD2. The ends lost 0 bases at V and 1 base at J; junction bases unmatched: 8. Germline-derived CDR1 and CDR2 are SGHRS and YFSETQ. The length of the CDR3 is 18 residues. In nucleotides, the CDR3 is TGCGCCAGCAGCTTGGGGCTAGCGGGGGAACGGGGCACAGATACGCAGTATTTT. Encoded protein: CASSLGLAGERGTDTQYF.

The genes are TRBV7-6 and TRBJ1-1; D is unresolved. The V end was cut by 2 bases, the J end by 4 bases, with 8 bases between. This CDR3 comprises 13 residues. Germline V gene lookup returns CDR1 SGHVS and CDR2 FNYEAQ. The CDR3 loop is CASSLRPSTEAFF. The CDR3 DNA follows: TGTGCCAGCAGCTTAAGACCGAGCACTGAAGCTTTCTTT.

In its sample, this clone was seen once. The rearrangement joins TRBV6-6 to TRBJ2-5; possible D gene TRBD1, 5 bases. The CDR3 spans 13 residues. Germline V CDR1 and CDR2: MNHNY, SVGAGI (reference sequence). Trimming cost V 7 bases and J 2 bases, with 11 bases left between them. CDR3 nucleotides: TGTGCCAGCACGGTCAGGGTTCAAGAGACCCAGTACTTC. Its translation is CASTVRVQETQYF.

V is TRBV19 and J is TRBJ2-5; either TRBD1 or TRBD2 may fit D (7 bases each). In germline, CDR1 is LNHDA, CDR2 SQIVND (reference sequence). The CDR3 consists of 13 residues. V lost 3 bases and J 5 bases, leaving 10 bases between the germline ends. Here the CDR3 reads CASSIQGGETQYF. The CDR3 DNA sequence: TGTGCCAGTAGTATTCAGGGGGGGGAGACCCAGTACTTC. The full variable domain, with the rest looked up from reference TRBV19 and TRBJ2-5, is DGGITQSPKYLFRKEGQNVTLSCEQNLNHDAMYWYRQDPGQGLRLIYYSQIVNDFQKGDIAEGYSVSREKKESFPLTVTSAQKNPTAFYLCASSIQGGETQYFGPGTRLLVL.

The V gene is TRBV30, the J gene TRBJ1-4, with unresolved D. V was trimmed by 8 bases and J by 6 bases, leaving 19 bases between them. CDR1 GTSNPN and CDR2 SVGIG come from the germline V gene (reference sequence). This CDR3 contains 14 residues. CDR3 coding DNA: TGTGCCATAACCGACGGACGGTTTGATGAAAAACTGTTTTTT. Translation: CAITDGRFDEKLFF.

The chain couples TRBV19 to TRBJ2-7, with D unresolved. This CDR3 has 15 amino acids. Germline V gene lookup returns CDR1 LNHDA and CDR2 SQIVND (reference sequence). The V end was cut by 9 bases, the J end by 2 bases, with 20 bases between. The CDR3, as DNA: TGTGCCAGGATAATTAGGACGTTACGACCCTACGAGCAGTACTTC. Protein sequence: CARIIRTLRPYEQYF.

The chain has TRBV4-1 and TRBJ1-1; TRBD1 is a possible D gene (5 bases). From germline, CDR1 is MGHRA and CDR2 YSYEKL. V lost 3 bases to trimming and J lost 5 bases, with 10 bases between them. The CDR3 sequence is 13 residues long. CDR3: CASSQGGRTEAFF. CDR3 nucleotides: TGCGCCAGCAGCCAGGGGGGTCGAACTGAAGCTTTCTTT.

The rearrangement links TRBV6-6 to TRBJ2-2; D is unresolved. Germline CDR1 and CDR2: MNHNY and SVGAGI (reference sequence). The CDR3 loop spans 14 amino acids. V lost 0 bases to trimming and J lost 5 bases, with 7 bases between them. The CDR3 here is CASSYSKWTGELFF. For the CDR3, the DNA is TGTGCCAGCAGTTACTCGAAGTGGACCGGGGAGCTGTTTTTT.

This chain links TRBV19 with TRBJ1-2; D is uncertain. Trimming cost V 5 bases and J 2 bases, with 9 bases left between them. Per germline, CDR1 LNHDA and CDR2 SQIVND (reference sequence). This CDR3 has 13 residues. The CDR3 spells CASSRDGNYGYTF. The CDR3 coding sequence is TGTGCCAGTAGTCGTGACGGAAACTATGGCTACACCTTC.

The chain couples TRBV11-2 to TRBJ2-3; 9 bases are shared with TRBD2. V shed 4 bases and J 4 bases; nucleotides not matched to a gene: 12. Germline V lookup: CDR1 SGHAT, CDR2 FQNNGV. The CDR3 sequence is 17 residues long. CDR3 sequence: CASSSFAAGGLSDTQYF. CDR3 coding DNA: TGTGCCAGCAGCTCTTTCGCGGCGGGGGGGCTGTCAGATACGCAGTATTTT.

This chain uses TRBV2 with TRBJ2-2; no clear D gene. Trimming pared 7 bases from V and 7 bases from J, leaving 13 bases between. The germline V gene encodes CDR1 SNHLY and CDR2 FYNNEI. The CDR3 loop spans 13 amino acids. This CDR3 reads CASKLLKGGELFF. The DNA for the CDR3 is TGTGCCAGCAAACTCCTAAAAGGCGGGGAGCTGTTTTTT.

The J gene is TRBJ1-1, the V gene TRBV28; D gene uncertain. The CDR3 spans 12 residues. The ends were cut back, 6 bases at V and 4 bases at J, with 9 bases in the middle. Germline V gives CDR1 MDHEN, CDR2 SYDVKM. The CDR3 protein is CASSPGATEAFF. For the CDR3, the DNA is TGTGCCAGCAGCCCGGGAGCCACTGAAGCTTTCTTT. The full variable domain, its missing parts supplied by reference TRBV28 and TRBJ1-1, is DVKVTQSSRYLVKRTGEKVFLECVQDMDHENMFWYRQDPGLGLRLIYFSYDVKMKEKGDIPEGYSVSREKKERFSLILESASTNQTSMYLCASSPGATEAFFGQGTRLTVV.

This chain uses TRBV9 with TRBJ1-2; no reliable D call. Germline V CDR1 and CDR2: SGDLS, YYNGEE. The V end lost 0 bases, the J end lost 4 bases, and 13 bases lay between the germline ends. The CDR3 consists of 15 residues. CDR3 sequence (DNA): TGTGCCAGCAGCGTAGTGGAGCGCGGCGTCTATGGCTACACCTTC. Its translation: CASSVVERGVYGYTF. Using reference TRBV9 and TRBJ1-2 for the parts outside the CDR3, the full variable domain is DSGVTQTPKHLITATGQRVTLRCSPRSGDLSVYWYQQSLDQGLQFLIQYYNGEERAKGNILERFSAQQFPDLHSELNLSSLELGDSALYFCASSVVERGVYGYTFGSGTRLTVV.

The chain's CDR3 is CASSSSLGTAINEQFF. The CDR3 DNA follows: TGTGCCAGCAGCTCATCCCTAGGGACAGCCATCAATGAGCAGTTCTTC. The chain joins TRBV7-2 to TRBJ2-1; 7 nucleotides line up with TRBD1. The CDR3 has 16 amino acids. CDR1 SGHTA and CDR2 FQGNSA come from the germline V gene. Trimming took 4 bases from V and 6 from J; bases not matched to a gene: 12.

This chain uses TRBV10-2 with TRBJ1-1; tentatively, D is TRBD1 (6 bases). The germline gives CDR1 WSHSY, CDR2 SAAADI. This CDR3 is 15 amino acids long. The V gene lost 5 bases and the J gene lost 0 bases, with 13 bases spanning the gap. CDR3 nucleotide sequence: TGCGCCAGCAGTCCAGGGGTTATTCTGAACACTGAAGCTTTCTTT. Translated, it gives CASSPGVILNTEAFF.

V is TRBV21-1 and J is TRBJ2-1; the table gives TRBD2 as D, unverified against the DNA. TRBV21-1 is a pseudogene locus. The CDR3 runs to 19 residues. This CDR3 is CASSKGSSGGLYPYNEQFF. As DNA, the CDR3 is TGTGCCAGCAGCAAAGGATCTAGCGGGGGCCTCTACCCCTACAATGAGCAGTTCTTC.

This clone appeared once. A junction boundary mismatches the germline segment, possibly from a read error. The chain has TRBV2 and TRBJ1-5, with D unclear. CDR1 SNHLY and CDR2 FYNNEI come from the germline V gene. The CDR3 sequence is 13 residues long. The CDR3: CASSGGSNQPQHF. The CDR3 bases are TGTGCCAGTAGTGGTGGTAGCAATCAGCCCCAGCATTTT.

The chain is built from TRBV7-7 and TRBJ1-1; the D is unclear. The length of the CDR3 is 13 residues. The germline CDR1 and CDR2 sequences are SSHAT and FNYEAQ (reference sequence). With 5 bases removed from V and 1 base from J, the gap between germline ends came to 8 bases. CDR3 loop: CASSKEGNTEAFF. The CDR3 DNA reads as TGTGCCAGCAGCAAAGAGGGGAACACTGAAGCTTTCTTT. The whole variable domain, remainder taken from reference TRBV7-7 and TRBJ1-1, is GAGVSQSPRYKVTKRGQDVTLRCDPISSHATLYWYQQALGQGPEFLTYFNYEAQPDKSGLPSDRFSAERPEGSISTLTIQRTEQRDSAMYRCASSKEGNTEAFFGQGTRLTVV.

The chain is built from TRBV7-3 and TRBJ1-6, with 7 nucleotides matching TRBD1. V shed 5 bases and J 11 bases; nucleotides not matched to a gene: 6. The CDR3 covers 13 residues. The germline V gene encodes CDR1 SGHTA and CDR2 FQGTGA. CDR3 region: CASSIRQGTPLHF. CDR3 in DNA: TGTGCCAGCAGCATAAGACAGGGTACACCCCTCCACTTT.